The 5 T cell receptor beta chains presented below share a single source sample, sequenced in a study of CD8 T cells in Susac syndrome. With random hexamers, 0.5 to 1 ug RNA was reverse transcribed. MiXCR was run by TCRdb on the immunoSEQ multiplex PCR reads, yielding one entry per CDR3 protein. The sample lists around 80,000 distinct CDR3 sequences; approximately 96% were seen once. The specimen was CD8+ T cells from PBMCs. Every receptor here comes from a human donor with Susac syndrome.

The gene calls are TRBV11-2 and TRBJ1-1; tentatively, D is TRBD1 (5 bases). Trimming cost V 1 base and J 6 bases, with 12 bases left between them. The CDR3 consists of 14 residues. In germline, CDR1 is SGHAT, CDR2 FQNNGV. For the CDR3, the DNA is TGTGCCAGCAGCTTAGTAGCGAGGGACGCTGAAGCTTTCTTT. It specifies CASSLVARDAEAFF.

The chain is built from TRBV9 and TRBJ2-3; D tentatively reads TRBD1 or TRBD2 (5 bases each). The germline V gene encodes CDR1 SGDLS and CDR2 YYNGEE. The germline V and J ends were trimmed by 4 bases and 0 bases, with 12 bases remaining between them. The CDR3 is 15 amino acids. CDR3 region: CASSPGTDSTDTQYF. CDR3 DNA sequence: TGTGCCAGCAGCCCCGGGACGGATAGCACAGATACGCAGTATTTT.

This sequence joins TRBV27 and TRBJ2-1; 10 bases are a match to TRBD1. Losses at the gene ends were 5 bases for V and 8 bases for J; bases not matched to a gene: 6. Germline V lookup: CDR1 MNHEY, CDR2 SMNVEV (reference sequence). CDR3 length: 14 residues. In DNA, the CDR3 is TGTGCCAGCAGTCCGGGGACAGGGGCTCATGAGCAGTTCTTC. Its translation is CASSPGTGAHEQFF.

As DNA, the CDR3 is TGTGCCACCAGCAGAGATCGGGTAGCAGGAGGTTCCTACAATGAGCAGTTCTTC. Translation: CATSRDRVAGGSYNEQFF. V gene TRBV15 combines with J gene TRBJ2-1, with D possibly being TRBD2 (5 bases). Trimming removed 0 bases at V and 1 base at J, with 16 bases between. Germline V lookup: CDR1 LNHNV, CDR2 YYDKDF (reference sequence). The CDR3 covers 18 residues.

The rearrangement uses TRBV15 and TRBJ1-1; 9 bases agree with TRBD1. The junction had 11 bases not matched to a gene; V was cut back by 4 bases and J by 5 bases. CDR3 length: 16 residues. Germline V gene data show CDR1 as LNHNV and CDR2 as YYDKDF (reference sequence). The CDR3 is CATSTTGGPGVTEAFF. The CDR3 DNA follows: TGTGCCACCAGCACGACAGGGGGGCCCGGGGTGACTGAAGCTTTCTTT.